These 24 T cell receptor beta chains originate from one sample sequenced in a study of cytomegalovirus exposure and HLA in healthy donors. The primer mix had 60 Vbeta and 13 Jbeta primers. Generated by immunoSEQ multiplex PCR, the TCRdb table keeps only in-frame clones and is missing some. Here the sample spans fewer than 200,000 clones, 65% to 90% being singletons. The sequencing input was PBMCs. The receptors were sampled from a male donor in good health and CMV-seronegative.

V gene TRBV15 combines with J gene TRBJ1-1; TRBD1 is a possible D gene (5 bases). Germline lookup yields CDR1 LNHNV and CDR2 YYDKDF (reference sequence). The CDR3 is made up of 15 amino acids. V was pared by 3 bases and J by 7 bases, with 18 bases between. The CDR3 sequence is CATSRAMTENNEAFF. In DNA, the CDR3 is TGTGCCACCAGCAGGGCAATGACAGAAAATAATGAAGCTTTCTTT.

The rearrangement links TRBV13 to TRBJ2-7, with 8 positions matching TRBD1. CDR1 PRHDT and CDR2 FYEKMQ come from the germline V gene (reference sequence). With 10 bases clipped from V and 3 bases from J, the junction kept 11 bases outside the gene matches. CDR3 size: 14 residues. Written as DNA, the CDR3 is TGTGCCACCTCCCGACGGGACAGGAACTACGAGCAGTACTTC. It is translated as CATSRRDRNYEQYF.

The chain carries TRBV5-3 and TRBJ1-3; 8 bases match TRBD1. TRBV5-3 is reported as an ORF; its role is uncertain. V lost 4 bases to trimming and J lost 0 bases; unmatched junction nucleotides: 18. This CDR3 region has 20 residues. In DNA, the CDR3 is TGTGCCAGAAGCGAGCAGGGGGCGTTTAACCCTCGCGTCTCTGGAAACACCATATATTTT. This codes for CARSEQGAFNPRVSGNTIYF.

The chain carries TRBV30 and TRBJ1-1, with D possibly being TRBD1 (6 bases). The CDR3 runs to 14 residues. Germline CDR1 reads GTSNPN; CDR2 reads SVGIG (reference sequence). V dropped 4 bases and J dropped 2 bases, with 14 bases sitting between them. CDR3 bases: TGTGCCTGGAACTTAGGACAGCTTAACACTGAAGCTTTCTTT. This codes for CAWNLGQLNTEAFF.

This clone has only one observation. This chain joins TRBV2 and TRBJ2-1, with 9 bases fitting TRBD1. The V gene's germline CDR1 is SNHLY and CDR2 FYNNEI. The CDR3 has 15 residues. With V trimmed by 6 bases and J by 1 base, 4 bases remained unmatched. The CDR3 DNA is TGTGCCAGCAGGGCTGACAGGGGGTCCTACAATGAGCAGTTCTTC. Translated, it gives CASRADRGSYNEQFF.

The chain has TRBV5-4 and TRBJ1-1; D is unresolved. The V gene's germline CDR1 is SGHNT and CDR2 YYREEE (reference sequence). Trimming pared 0 bases from V and 6 bases from J, leaving 15 bases between. CDR3 size: 15 residues. The CDR3 is CASSLGRSGFPEAFF. CDR3 nucleotides: TGTGCCAGCAGCTTGGGTCGCTCGGGGTTCCCTGAAGCTTTCTTT.

CDR3 nucleotide sequence: TGTGCCAGCAGCCTACTAGGGAGGAGGGACTATGGCTACACCTTC. Translating it yields CASSLLGRRDYGYTF. The chain employs TRBV6-5 and TRBJ1-2, with unresolved D. The CDR3 loop spans 15 amino acids. V lost 6 bases and J 3 bases, leaving 17 bases between the germline ends. The germline V gene has CDR1 MNHEY and CDR2 SVGAGI.

The genes are TRBV6-5 and TRBJ2-7; TRBD2 might be the D (6 bases). CDR1 is MNHEY, CDR2 SVGAGI, per germline. Trimming left V 6 bases short and J 6 bases short, with 15 bases between. This CDR3 comprises 13 residues. CDR3 nucleotide sequence: TGTGCCAGCAGCTCCACCCGGGGGAGCGAGCAGTACTTC. It is translated as CASSSTRGSEQYF.

This clone was observed a handful of times. V and J are TRBV5-1 and TRBJ2-1; 9 nucleotides agree with TRBD1. Germline-derived CDR1 and CDR2 are SGHRS and YFSETQ. V lost 0 bases and J lost 4; bases outside the gene matches: 2. CDR3 length: 15 amino acids. The CDR3: CASSLAGTGYNEQFF. As DNA, the CDR3 is TGCGCCAGCAGCTTGGCCGGGACAGGGTACAATGAGCAGTTCTTC.

The chain joins TRBV2 to TRBJ1-5; D is possibly TRBD1 (6 bases). CDR1 is SNHLY, CDR2 FYNNEI, per germline. Trimming cost V 6 bases and J 5 bases, with 17 bases left between them. The CDR3 runs to 15 residues. The CDR3 reads CASRPGHGGHQPQHF. The CDR3 DNA is TGTGCCAGCAGACCGGGACACGGAGGACATCAGCCCCAGCATTTT. Looking up the rest from reference TRBV2 and TRBJ1-5 gives the full variable domain: EPEVTQTPSHQVTQMGQEVILRCVPISNHLYFYWYRQILGQKVEFLVSFYNNEISEKSEIFDDQFSVERPDGSNFTLKIRSTKLEDSAMYFCASRPGHGGHQPQHFGDGTRLSIL.

The J gene is TRBJ1-5, the V gene TRBV29-1, with 8 bases lining up with TRBD1. J lost 2 bases, V lost 7 bases, and 1 base had no gene match. CDR1 is SQVTM, CDR2 ANQGSEA, per germline. The CDR3 is 12 residues long. The CDR3 spells CSAGQGNQPQHF. The CDR3 nucleotides read TGCAGCGCGGGACAGGGCAATCAGCCCCAGCATTTT.

CDR3 residues: CASSLGDSVYGYTF. CDR3 bases: TGCGCCAGCAGCTTGGGGGACAGTGTATATGGCTACACCTTC. The chain joins TRBV5-1 to TRBJ1-2, with 7 positions matching TRBD1. This CDR3 spans 14 amino acids. Germline CDR1 is SGHRS and CDR2 is YFSETQ. The ends lost 0 bases at V and 5 bases at J; junction bases unmatched: 4. Combining the CDR3 with reference TRBV5-1 and TRBJ1-2 gives the whole variable domain KAGVTQTPRYLIKTRGQQVTLSCSPISGHRSVSWYQQTPGQGLQFLFEYFSETQRNKGNFPGRFSGRQFSNSRSEMNVSTLELGDSALYLCASSLGDSVYGYTFGSGTRLTVV.

The chain links TRBV30 to TRBJ2-5; 8 bases map to TRBD1. V gave up 4 bases and J gave up 6 bases; unmatched junction bases: 7. The CDR3 has 13 residues. Germline CDR1 is GTSNPN and CDR2 is SVGIG (reference sequence). This CDR3 reads CAWTGQGFKTQYF. CDR3 DNA: TGTGCCTGGACCGGACAGGGATTCAAGACCCAGTACTTC.

This clone was observed once. This chain joins TRBV10-3 and TRBJ2-5; the match to TRBD1 covers 10 bases. Trimming removed 0 bases from V and 2 bases from J; junction bases left unmatched: 6. In germline, CDR1 is ENHRY, CDR2 SYGVKD. The CDR3 consists of 17 residues. The CDR3 region is CAISESSGTGVQETQYF. In DNA form, the CDR3 reads TGTGCCATCAGTGAGTCTTCCGGGACAGGGGTACAAGAGACCCAGTACTTC.

The V and J genes are TRBV5-1 and TRBJ1-1; perhaps TRBD1 as D (6 bases). V shed 4 bases and J shed 7 bases, with 14 bases lying between them. Germline V gene lookup returns CDR1 SGHRS and CDR2 YFSETQ. CDR3 length: 13 amino acids. The CDR3 DNA is TGCGCCAGCAGCACACAGGGCCAGCTTGAAGCTTTCTTT. This codes for CASSTQGQLEAFF. The full variable domain, with the rest looked up from reference TRBV5-1 and TRBJ1-1, is KAGVTQTPRYLIKTRGQQVTLSCSPISGHRSVSWYQQTPGQGLQFLFEYFSETQRNKGNFPGRFSGRQFSNSRSEMNVSTLELGDSALYLCASSTQGQLEAFFGQGTRLTVV.

There are a few counts of this clone. The chain links TRBV7-6 to TRBJ2-7, with D possibly matching TRBD1 (5 bases). V dropped 4 bases and J dropped 3 bases, with 22 bases sitting between them. The germline gives CDR1 SGHVS, CDR2 FNYEAQ. The CDR3 spans 17 residues. CDR3 nucleotide sequence: TGTGCCAGCAGCTCCAACCGTCCCTCAGGGATTTACTACGAGCAGTACTTC. It encodes CASSSNRPSGIYYEQYF.

This rearrangement joins TRBV4-1 to TRBJ2-7, with TRBD1 matching 7 bases. The trim removed 0 bases at V and 3 bases at J, leaving 8 bases unmatched. Germline-derived CDR1 and CDR2 are MGHRA and YSYEKL. The CDR3 spans 16 residues. The CDR3 is CASSQDRGAGGYEQYF. CDR3 nucleotides: TGCGCCAGCAGCCAAGATAGGGGTGCAGGGGGCTACGAGCAGTACTTC.

This clone was observed a few times. This chain joins TRBV5-1 and TRBJ2-2; D unclear. The CDR3 covers 15 residues. Germline V gene lookup returns CDR1 SGHRS and CDR2 YFSETQ. V gave up 0 bases and J gave up 7 bases, with 13 bases separating them. The CDR3 sequence is CASSLAFPYDGELFF. The CDR3 DNA reads TGCGCCAGCAGCTTGGCCTTCCCCTACGACGGGGAGCTGTTTTTT.

This rearrangement joins TRBV30 to TRBJ1-3; D is perhaps TRBD1 (5 bases). The CDR3 has 14 residues. With 5 bases removed from V and 0 bases from J, the gap between germline ends came to 11 bases. CDR1 and CDR2 (germline): GTSNPN, SVGIG (reference sequence). This chain's CDR3 is CAWGTGTSGNTIYF. The CDR3 bases are TGTGCCTGGGGAACAGGTACCTCTGGAAACACCATATATTTT.

The chain recombines TRBV7-9 with TRBJ1-3; D is perhaps TRBD1 (5 bases). Germline CDR1 SEHNR, CDR2 FQNEAQ (reference sequence). The CDR3 covers 14 residues. V was shortened by 6 bases and J by 3 bases, with 12 bases between the two germline ends. CDR3 nucleotides: TGTGCCAGCAGTCCCAAGGGGTATGGAAACACCATATATTTT. Its protein is CASSPKGYGNTIYF.

This chain links TRBV6-1 with TRBJ1-2; D ambiguous. CDR1 is MNHNS and CDR2 is SASEGT in the germline V gene. The CDR3 is 13 amino acids. Trimming took off 3 bases at V and 8 bases at J, with 13 bases between the two ends. CDR3 sequence reads: CASSDARTRGYTF. As DNA, the CDR3 is TGTGCCAGCAGTGACGCCCGAACGCGGGGCTACACCTTC.

The chain uses TRBV12-5 and TRBJ2-6; no reliable D call. CDR3 length equals 15 residues. Germline CDR1 is LGHNT and CDR2 is FRNRAP. V was clipped by 2 bases and J by 0 bases, with 5 bases between them. Here the CDR3 reads CASGLTVSGANVLTF. The CDR3 nucleotides are TGTGCTAGTGGTTTGACAGTCTCTGGGGCCAACGTCCTGACTTTC.

V and J are TRBV23-1 and TRBJ2-6; D might be TRBD2 (6 bases). TRBV23-1 is an ORF for which the function is uncertain. Trimming removed 9 bases at V and 0 bases at J, with 15 bases between. The CDR3 sequence is 16 residues long. CDR3 region: CARLTGGISGANVLTF. For the CDR3, the DNA is TGCGCCAGGTTAACTGGGGGGATCTCTGGGGCCAACGTCCTGACTTTC.

This chain links TRBV7-9 with TRBJ1-1, with TRBD1 identical over 9 bases. The CDR3 runs to 14 residues. CDR1 is SEHNR and CDR2 is FQNEAQ in the germline V gene (reference sequence). V shed 6 bases, J shed 3 bases, and the junction held 5 bases outside the gene matches. The CDR3 protein is CASSGTGTYTEAFF. The CDR3 DNA reads as TGTGCCAGCAGTGGGACAGGGACTTACACTGAAGCTTTCTTT. Full variable domain (missing parts from reference TRBV7-9 and TRBJ1-1): DTGVSQNPRHKITKRGQNVTFRCDPISEHNRLYWYRQTLGQGPEFLTYFQNEAQLEKSRLLSDRFSAERPKGSFSTLEIQRTEQGDSAMYLCASSGTGTYTEAFFGQGTRLTVV.